The present T cell receptor beta chain was sequenced within a study of spatial heterogeneity in lung cancer. Sample time point: blood at routine non-recurrence follow-up after resection. One entry per CDR3 protein, called by TCRdb with MiXCR from the 5' RACE reads. The sample holds 39,000 or so distinct CDR3 sequences, roughly 10% seen once. V lost 1 base to trimming and J lost 6 bases, with 10 bases between them. The length of the CDR3 is 13 residues. The germline gives CDR1 SEHNR, CDR2 FQNEAQ (reference sequence). The receptor was derived from a female donor with early-stage non-small cell lung cancer. The V gene is TRBV7-9, the J gene TRBJ2-7, with D possibly TRBD2 on 5 matching bases. Sequences were derived from PBMCs, sampled at follow-up. The CDR3 coding sequence is TGTGCCAGCAGCTTAGGAGTGGCGGGCGAGCAGTACTTC. Translating it yields CASSLGVAGEQYF.